This TCR beta chain was observed in a study of CD8 T cells in Susac syndrome. Germline V lookup: CDR1 ENHRY, CDR2 SYGVKD. V was clipped by 7 bases and J by 7 bases, with 11 bases between them. This CDR3 has 13 amino acids. RNA amounts of about 0.5 to 1 ug underwent reverse transcription with random hexamers. The immunoSEQ assay covered 54 Vbeta and 13 Jbeta segments for CDR3. TCRdb called the immunoSEQ multiplex PCR reads again in MiXCR, with one record for every CDR3 protein. The data contain 150,000 to 250,000 distinct CDR3 sequences, about 95% of them seen just once; the ten biggest clones take up approximately 0.097%. Peripheral blood CD8+ and CD4+ T cells were profiled by TCR beta sequencing. The multiple sclerosis control group was made up of treatment-naive patients with stable or active relapsing-remitting disease. TEMRA cells were FACS-enriched, while CD8+ and CD4+ T cells were negatively isolated.

This chain joins TRBV10-3 and TRBJ1-6; a possible D gene is TRBD1 (6 bases). The TCR was taken from a human donor with multiple sclerosis. Source material: CD4+ T cells from PBMCs. The CDR3 nucleotides are TGTGCCATCACCAGGACAGTAAATTCACCCCTCCACTTT. It yields the protein CAITRTVNSPLHF.